This TCR beta chain appears in the sequencing data of a study of CD8 T cells in Susac syndrome (dated by TCRdb to the late 2010s). Concerning the study at large: The study used repertoire sequencing to test whether antigen drove CD8+ T cell activation and differentiation in Susac syndrome. On the study overall, not on this receptor specifically: The number of individuals in the TCR sequencing and HLA analysis was recognized as being relatively small.

The CDR3 spans 11 residues, from the cysteine through the phenylalanine. Only CDR3 DNA is held: 33 bases, read in frame from base 1. V and J lose 3 bases and 7 bases, and a span of 4 bases separates them. Sequences LGHNT (CDR1) and FRNRAP (CDR2) are obtained from the germline V gene. RNA was extracted using the RNeasy kit, and roughly 0.5 to 1 microgram was reverse transcribed with random hexamers. TCR beta CDR3 regions were amplified with the immunoSEQ multiplex PCR assay covering 54 Vbeta and 13 Jbeta segments. PCR amplification bias was corrected using a synthetic template baseline for primer optimization and computational correction. Per the authors' processing: Reads were assigned to V, D and J genes according to IMGT and analyzed in immunoSEQ Analyzer, with only productive sequences retained. To calculate clonality, Shannon entropy was normalized by log2 of the number of productive unique sequences and then subtracted from one. For each patient and control, public and private clones were evaluated among the 100 most prevalent clones. Susac-specific clones were defined as absent from healthy and MS cohorts, around 970 published viral clones and other ImmuneACCESS disease sequences. Through fastp at Q25 and MiXCR, TCRdb rebuilt clones from the public reads, retaining in-frame beta chains. Every distinct CDR3 protein forms one entry, paired with its most common genes and DNA. These V and J calls are TCRdb output, not the study's own analysis. Present in this sample are 150,000 or so distinct CDR3 sequences, roughly nine tenths of which were seen just once. The ten biggest clones cover roughly 0.08% of the sample.

High-throughput TCR beta sequencing profiled peripheral blood CD8+ and CD4+ T cells from healthy donors, Susac syndrome patients and multiple sclerosis patients. Healthy donors were included as age- and sex-matched controls. Bulk CD8+ and CD4+ T cells were purified by magnetic negative isolation, while CD8+ TEMRA cells were enriched using FACS. Blood was drawn into EDTA tubes, processed within 24 hours, and PBMCs were isolated by density gradient centrifugation. PBMCs intended for TCR sequencing were cryopreserved in liquid nitrogen and were subsequently thawed in a 37 degrees C water bath. A purity of at least 90% was achieved for sorted or isolated CD4+, CD8+ and CD8+ TEMRA cells. Remarks on this clonotype: Its antigen is still unknown. No per-base quality is available; no much larger clone lies one base away.

Sequencing was performed on CD4+ T cells from PBMCs. The chain couples TRBV12-5 to TRBJ1-5; no D gene call is confident. The sequence came from a human donor in good health. The nucleotide sequence is TGTGCTAGTGGTTTTGCACAGCCCCAGCATTTT. This yields the protein CASGFAQPQHF. Reference TRBV12-5 and TRBJ1-5 genes cover what lies past the CDR3, so the full variable domain is DARVTQTPRHKVTEMGQEVTMRCQPILGHNTVFWYRQTMMQGLELLAYFRNRAPLDDSGMPKDRFSAEMPDATLATLKIQPSEPRDSAVYFCASGFAQPQHFGDGTRLSIL.